This TCR beta chain was captured in a study of cytomegalovirus exposure and HLA in healthy donors (dated by TCRdb to 2017 to 2019). Context from the whole study: According to an earlier analysis of several hundred of the donors, 150 million to 200 million T cells yielded 117 million unique TCR beta sequences and around 280 Gb of sequence data. Genome-wide SNP genotypes for about 60% of the roughly 670 donors were used in a later genetic analysis, which treated that subset as a discovery cohort. Five DR-DQ haplotypes were handled as single units for association and clustering because linkage in the cohort was strong. On average, about 200,000 unique TCR beta nucleotide sequences were sequenced per donor among 398 genotyped donors of the cohort, with approximately 18% of those sequences being non-productive. Of the roughly 400 genotyped donors, over 65% fell in the genetic ancestry cluster associated with self-reported Caucasian donors. The later analysis used no new phenotypic data to find candidate immune exposures, relying instead on TCR beta sequences and their occurrence across donors. Alongside the repertoire data, information on donor age, sex, ethnicity and CMV serostatus was compiled. A later analysis re-analyzed previously published TCR beta repertoires from approximately 670 donors and added high-resolution HLA genotyping to study TCR occurrence patterns. The T cell repertoires of 670 or so subjects were profiled by immunosequencing and related to cytomegalovirus serostatus. Class I and class II HLA loci were covered by the typing at four-digit resolution. High-throughput TCR immunosequencing, statistical association of individual TCRs with disease status, and machine learning were combined to predict cytomegalovirus infection status. Around 320 gigabases of sequencing data and approximately 85 million unique TCR sequences were included in an early release covering several hundred HLA-typed donors. Typing coverage differed by locus: A, B, C, DRB1 and DQB1 were typed in roughly 629-640 donors, DQA1 in around 500, DPA1 in 600 to 610, and DPB1 in 400 to 490. Every repertoire in the discovery cohort had been generated on one and the same sequencing platform. Besides the first cohort of approximately 670 subjects, a separate validation cohort made up of 120 different subjects was used. The study was designed to test whether signatures of past pathogen exposure could be identified by cataloging public T cell receptors. An earlier analysis of several hundred of the donors applied high-throughput TCR beta sequencing to assess whether each TCR beta V gene segment acted as functional or pseudogenic.

Based on the germline V gene, the CDR1 and CDR2 sequences are SNHLY and FYNNEI. Including cysteine and phenylalanine, the CDR3 has 16 amino acids. The entry retains the CDR3 DNA only, 48 bases that are in frame from base 1. Deletion took 3 bases off V and 4 bases off J, with a span of 18 bases between the germline ends. Receptor libraries were prepared by the immunoSEQ multiplex PCR assay. For the multiplex PCR, a mixture combining 60 forward primers for TCR Vbeta segments and 13 reverse primers for TCR Jbeta segments was used. The CDR3 region of rearranged TCR beta genes was amplified from genomic DNA by a multiplex PCR assay. Amplified TCR beta libraries were sequenced as 87-base-pair reads on the Illumina HiSeq System. The paper's data handling went like this. Across the roughly 700 repertoires, a later analysis counted tens of millions of unique TCR beta chains, 9.5 million to 13 million of which were shared by at least two donors. A nearest-neighbor algorithm error-corrected the raw reads and collapsed the reads into unique sequences, merging closely related sequences to remove PCR and sequencing errors. To assign V, D and J gene segments, CDR3 sequences were aligned to IMGT reference sequences. For a sequence to be retained, a match of at least six nucleotides was required to both a V gene segment and a J gene segment. Rearrangements were called productive when the CDR3 lacked stop codons and stayed in frame with V and J; all others were non-productive. Following IMGT convention, CDR3 was defined as the stretch from the second conserved V-encoded cysteine to the conserved J-encoded phenylalanine. The earlier analysis of about 640 of the donors excluded any sequence lacking an unambiguous match to a single V gene segment. In an earlier analysis of approximately 560 of the donors, a V segment was called functional when productive rearrangements were above 56.7%, and segregating when the standard deviation between donors exceeded 5%. A statistical classification framework was built for diagnosing cytomegalovirus status from the catalog of TCR beta chain sequences. In a later analysis, TCR nucleotide sequences were compared against IMGT/GENE-DB human TR gene sequences so that V and J genes could be assigned. Using the TCRdist pipeline, a later analysis assigned CDR3 sequences along with most-parsimonious VDJ recombination scenarios. In a later analysis, every TCR beta chain was defined by the combination of its CDR3 amino acid sequence and its V-gene family, and reads without a unique V-gene family were dropped. To address suspected cross-contamination and a sequencing artifact, a later analysis removed around 600 highly shared, low-generation-probability nucleotide sequences. A later analysis calculated a clonal expansion index for each public chain from normalized within-repertoire ranks of inferred template counts. In a later analysis, generation probabilities were computed using a VDJ recombination model fitted to out-of-frame rearrangements, and the results were checked against IGoR. Hypergeometric tests were used in a later analysis to score TCR-TCR, TCR-HLA and TCR-CMV co-occurrence, with a repertoire-size bias correction applied to the TCR pairs. In a later analysis, false discovery rates were estimated by permuting HLA or CMV assignments 20 times. In a later analysis, co-occurring TCRs were grouped with DBSCAN, and TCRdist sequence similarity was added when clustering was performed within HLA-allele-positive subsets. Co-occurrence clustering excluded repertoires with fewer than 30,000 or more than 120,000 public chains, plus five with anomalous nucleotide sharing. TCRdb mirrors the immuneACCESS table, restricted to in-frame sequences. Some clones are absent from its copies; in checked studies, under half trace to an unresolved V gene, and the reason for the others is unknown. The V and J calls and clone size come from that table; D and trimming were worked out from the DNA. Counted in this sample were 90,000 to 140,000 clones; around 74% of them appeared once. The ten largest clones capture 8.6% of the sample.

The investigation overall reported the following: Only TCR beta chains were sequenced in this cohort, and the absence of alpha or paired-chain data limited detectable features. The earlier analysis of 587 of the donors excluded some 15 rarely observed V segments, including chromosome 9 orphons, because counts were too low. A later analysis reported that several top co-occurrence clusters appeared linked to parvovirus B19, influenza, CMV and Epstein-Barr virus. For the cohort, immune exposure information was limited to CMV serostatus. In an earlier analysis of roughly 560 of the donors, most TCR beta V segments were observed in productive rearrangements about 87% or about 30% of the time, broadly matching IMGT annotations. An association between a missense DCLRE1C variant and V-gene and J-gene trimming of TCR beta chains was found in a later genetic analysis and replicated in an independent cohort. In a later analysis, 15,000 to 20,000 TCR beta sequences were associated with specific HLA alleles at a false discovery rate of 0.05. A total of fewer than 200 TCR beta chains were listed by the study as associated with cytomegalovirus. A cluster of highly shared sequence variants was judged likely to be a technical artifact of the sequencing pipeline. Compared with equally common non-associated chains, HLA-associated TCR beta chains in a later analysis were more clonally expanded and had lower generation probabilities. Most CMV-associated TCR beta chains appeared to be HLA-restricted in a later analysis, and the HLA associations seemed to be driven largely by CMV exposure. In both the original and validation cohorts, the classifier was reported to diagnose cytomegalovirus status with high specificity and sensitivity. According to a later genetic analysis, donors in an Asian-associated ancestry cluster had fewer N-insertions in productive TCRs than the approximately 610-donor mean. Because the 87-base-pair reads could not distinguish some IMGT-functional V segments, including TRBV6-2 and TRBV6-3, those segments were excluded. Most TCR sequences were observed very rarely across donors, whereas some public TCRs were present in many individuals. A further reported finding was that TCR beta sequences accurately predicted the HLA-A and HLA-B alleles for most subjects in the first cohort. The authors suggested that the approach could potentially be generalized to other disease states and immunological phenotypes. In vitro tests confirmed that a few of the cytomegalovirus-associated TCR beta chains recognize cytomegalovirus antigens. Because HLA typing was unavailable for some donors at each locus, only the typed subset was used in association tests. Sequencing depth was assumed to be roughly uniform across donors in the presence/absence analyses, though that assumption may not hold. Linkage disequilibrium might explain the correlated functional status among segregating V segments, but an unknown experimental factor could not be ruled out. In a later analysis, the rate of TCR association differed among HLA loci, with DRB1 alleles having the most associated TCRs and HLA-C alleles having the fewest. Strong co-occurrence of HLA alleles, especially DR and DQ, made assigning TCR associations to individual alleles difficult.

With respect to this clone: Its specific antigen is unknown. Base qualities were left out, and no much larger clone turns up one base away.

In total, approximately 700 healthy bone marrow donors made up the cohort. At the time of sampling, every cohort member was nominally healthy, though immune exposures that went unrecorded were likely present. The donor was CMV seropositive and belonged to the group of 250 to 350 seropositive cohort members. Every donor gave a peripheral blood sample, and the peripheral blood mononuclear cells from that sample were used for TCR beta sequencing. Genomic DNA extraction from the blood cell samples was performed with the Qiagen DNeasy Blood Extraction Kit. The rearrangement combines TRBV2 with TRBJ1-2; the D gene identity is not certain. Sequencing used PBMCs. This receptor was obtained from a woman in her forties in good health and CMV-seropositive. The DNA sequence is given as TGTGCCAGCAGTGACCCCCTAAAAAAAAGTAGCTATGGCTACACCTTC. This codes for CASSDPLKKSSYGYTF.